By sample fraction, the clone carrying this TCR beta chain is medium-sized. The CDR3 consists of 15 residues. V lost 5 bases, J lost 7 bases, and 13 bases stayed unmatched. Per the germline V gene, CDR1 is MNHEY and CDR2 is SVGAGI. This record belongs to a study of blood T cell repertoires in COVID-19. The overall study: Samples came from the United States, Italy and Spain, spanning acute and convalescent COVID-19. T cells, B-cell-depleted T cells, or PBMCs provided the cDNA or gDNA that served as material.

In the original processing: Amplification of reference gene primers provided the estimated nucleated cell counts. Sequenced by immunoSEQ multiplex PCR; TCRdb stores in-frame clones only, minus some. D and trimming were read from the DNA, whereas the V and J calls and clone size are those reported in that table. The profile shows more than 95,000 clones, approximately 83% of them singletons. The chain joins TRBV6-5 to TRBJ1-1, with TRBD1 matching over 7 bases. The specimen was peripheral blood. The clonotype was recovered from a man between 60 and 75 years old with acute or convalescent COVID-19. Here the CDR3 DNA reads TGTGCCAGCAGTACGCCCGGACAGGCCACCGGTGAAGCTTTCTTT. As protein: CASSTPGQATGEAFF.